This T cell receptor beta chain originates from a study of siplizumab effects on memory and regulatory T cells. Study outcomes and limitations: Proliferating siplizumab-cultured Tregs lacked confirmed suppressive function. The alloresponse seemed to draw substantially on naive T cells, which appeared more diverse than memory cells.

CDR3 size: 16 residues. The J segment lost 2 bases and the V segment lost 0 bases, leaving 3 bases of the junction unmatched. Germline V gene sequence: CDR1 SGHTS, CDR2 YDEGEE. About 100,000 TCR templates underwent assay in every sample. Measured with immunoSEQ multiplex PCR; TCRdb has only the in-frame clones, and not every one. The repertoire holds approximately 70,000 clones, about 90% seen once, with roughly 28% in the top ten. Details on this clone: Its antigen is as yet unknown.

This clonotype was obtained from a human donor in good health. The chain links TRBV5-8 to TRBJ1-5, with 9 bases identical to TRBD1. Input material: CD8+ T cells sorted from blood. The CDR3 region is CASSLVWTGGNQPQHF. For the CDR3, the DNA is TGTGCCAGCAGCTTGGTATGGACAGGGGGCAATCAGCCCCAGCATTTT.